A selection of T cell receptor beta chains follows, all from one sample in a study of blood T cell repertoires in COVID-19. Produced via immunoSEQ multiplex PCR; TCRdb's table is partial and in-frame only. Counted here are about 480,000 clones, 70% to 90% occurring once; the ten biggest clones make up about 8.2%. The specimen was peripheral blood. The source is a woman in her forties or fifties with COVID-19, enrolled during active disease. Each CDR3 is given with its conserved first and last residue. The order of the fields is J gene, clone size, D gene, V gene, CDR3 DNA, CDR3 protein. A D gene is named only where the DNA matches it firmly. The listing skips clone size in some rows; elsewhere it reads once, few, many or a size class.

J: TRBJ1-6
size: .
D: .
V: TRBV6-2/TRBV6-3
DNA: TGTGCCAGCAGCCGGGAGGGGGAAGGGAATTCACCCCTCCACTTT
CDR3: CASSREGEGNSPLHF

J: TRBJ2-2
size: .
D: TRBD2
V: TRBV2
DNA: TGTGCCAGCAAAGCGGGGGAGAACACCGGGGAGCTGTTTTTT
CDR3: CASKAGENTGELFF

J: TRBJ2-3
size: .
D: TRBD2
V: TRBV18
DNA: TGTGCCAGCTCAGCGGGACTAGAATGGTATTTT
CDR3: CASSAGLEWYF

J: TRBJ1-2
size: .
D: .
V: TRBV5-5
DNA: TGTGCCAGCAGCTTGGATCGGGGGGCGGCCTATGGCTACACCTTC
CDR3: CASSLDRGAAYGYTF

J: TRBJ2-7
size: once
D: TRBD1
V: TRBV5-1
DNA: TGCGCCAGCAGCTTGGGGGGACAGGTACTCTACGAGCAGTACTTC
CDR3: CASSLGGQVLYEQYF

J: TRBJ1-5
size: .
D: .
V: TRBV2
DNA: TGTGCCAGCACCATCCTCGAGAGCAATCAGCCCCAGCATTTT
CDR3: CASTILESNQPQHF

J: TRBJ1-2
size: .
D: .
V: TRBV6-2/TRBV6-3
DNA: TGTGCCAGCAGTTACTCGCCCTCACTCACGGGCTACACCTTC
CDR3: CASSYSPSLTGYTF

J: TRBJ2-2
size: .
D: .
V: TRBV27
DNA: TGTGCCAGCCGCCAAGGGGGGGGACATACCGGGGAGCTGTTTTTT
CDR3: CASRQGGGHTGELFF

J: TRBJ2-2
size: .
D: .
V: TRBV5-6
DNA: TGTGCCAGCAGCTTGGGGCGGGGGCCTATCACCGGGGAGCTGTTTTTT
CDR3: CASSLGRGPITGELFF

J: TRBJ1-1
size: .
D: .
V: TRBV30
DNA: TGTGCCTGGACCACTGGGGGGGACTATTCTGAAGCTTTCTTT
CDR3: CAWTTGGDYSEAFF

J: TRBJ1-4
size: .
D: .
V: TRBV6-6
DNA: TGTGCCAGCAGTTACGGGCAGAGTAATGAAAAACTGTTTTTT
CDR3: CASSYGQSNEKLFF

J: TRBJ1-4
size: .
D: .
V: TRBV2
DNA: TGTGCCAGCATAGGGGGAAGAACTGAAAAACTGTTTTTT
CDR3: CASIGGRTEKLFF

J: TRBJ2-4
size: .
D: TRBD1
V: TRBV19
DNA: TGTGCCAGTAGTGTGACAGGGTCCGGAAACATTCAGTACTTC
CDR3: CASSVTGSGNIQYF

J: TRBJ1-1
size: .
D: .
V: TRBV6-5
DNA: TGTGCCAGCAGTTACTCGAGCAACCCGAACACTGAAGCTTTCTTT
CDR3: CASSYSSNPNTEAFF

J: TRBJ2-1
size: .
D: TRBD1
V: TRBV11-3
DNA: TGTGCCAGCAGCTTAGTAAAGGGGGCTGGATCCTACAATGAGCAGTTCTTC
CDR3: CASSLVKGAGSYNEQFF

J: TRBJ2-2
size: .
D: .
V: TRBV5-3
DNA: TGTGCCAGAAGCTTGCGCGGTCACACCGGGGAGCTGTTTTTT
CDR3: CARSLRGHTGELFF

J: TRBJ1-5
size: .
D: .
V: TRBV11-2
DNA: TGTGCCAGCAGCTTAGATCCGGGGACGGGAGATCAGCCCCAGCATTTT
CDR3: CASSLDPGTGDQPQHF

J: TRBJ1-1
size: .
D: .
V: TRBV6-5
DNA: TGTGCCAGCAGTTACTCGAGTAGGAGGGGTACTGAAGCTTTCTTT
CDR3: CASSYSSRRGTEAFF

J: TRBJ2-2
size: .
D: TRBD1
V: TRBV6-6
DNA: TGTGCCAGCAGTAAGGGACAGGGTAGGAACACCGGGGAGCTGTTTTTT
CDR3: CASSKGQGRNTGELFF

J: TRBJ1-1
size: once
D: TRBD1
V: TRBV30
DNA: TGTGCCTGGAGGCTAACAGGGGGCACTGAAGCTTTCTTT
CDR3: CAWRLTGGTEAFF

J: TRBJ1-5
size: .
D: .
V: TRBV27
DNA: TGTGCCAGCAGATGGACAGCATATAGCAATCAGCCCCAGCATTTT
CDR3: CASRWTAYSNQPQHF

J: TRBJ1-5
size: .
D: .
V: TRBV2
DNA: TGTGCCAGCAGTGAACGGGTTGAGGGAAACCAGCCCCAGCATTTT
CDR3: CASSERVEGNQPQHF

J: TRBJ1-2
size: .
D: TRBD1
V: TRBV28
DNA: TGTGCCAGCAGATCGACAGGGGGCGATGGCTACACCTTC
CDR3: CASRSTGGDGYTF

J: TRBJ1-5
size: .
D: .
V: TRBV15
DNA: TGTGCCACCAGCAGAGTCTTGGGAGATCAGCCCCAGCATTTT
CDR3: CATSRVLGDQPQHF

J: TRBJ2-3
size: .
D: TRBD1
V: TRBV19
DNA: TGTGCCAGTAGTTCGACAGGGGGCACAGATACGCAGTATTTT
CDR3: CASSSTGGTDTQYF

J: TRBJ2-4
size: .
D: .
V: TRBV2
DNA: TGTGCCAGCAGTGATTCAGTAGCCAAAAACATTCAGTACTTC
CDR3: CASSDSVAKNIQYF

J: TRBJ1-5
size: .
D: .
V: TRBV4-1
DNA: TGCGCCAGCAGCCAAGGACAGTTCAGCAATCAGCCCCAGCATTTT
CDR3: CASSQGQFSNQPQHF

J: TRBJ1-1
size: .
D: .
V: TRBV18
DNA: TGTGCCAGCTCACCAGGGCGGGAGAACACTGAAGCTTTCTTT
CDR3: CASSPGRENTEAFF